The 20 T cell receptor beta chains reported below all come from one sample, sequenced in a study of T cell changes during pregnancy in multiple sclerosis. The protocol was immunoSEQ multiplex PCR, while the TCRdb copy is restricted to in-frame clones and leaves out a portion. The sample shows around 72,000 clones, 90% to 95% of them seen only once. Material: peripheral blood, obtained in the third trimester of pregnancy. These receptors originate from a female donor in good health, enrolled as a control in a pregnancy study.

V and J are TRBV4-1 and TRBJ1-2; no clear D gene. In germline, CDR1 is MGHRA, CDR2 YSYEKL. The germline V and J ends were trimmed by 4 bases and 3 bases, with 9 bases remaining between them. The CDR3 is 13 residues long. Written as DNA, the CDR3 is TGCGCCAGCAGCCCGACGGCGGACTATGGCTACACCTTC. This translates into CASSPTADYGYTF.

The chain couples TRBV18 to TRBJ1-1; 9 bases match TRBD1. Losses at the gene ends were 3 bases for V and 4 bases for J; bases not matched to a gene: 6. The CDR3 totals 15 residues. Germline CDR1 reads KGHSH; CDR2 reads LQKENI. The CDR3 is CASSPSEQGATEAFF. CDR3 sequence (DNA): TGTGCCAGCTCACCTTCGGAACAGGGGGCCACTGAAGCTTTCTTT.

J is TRBJ1-3 and V is TRBV30; D is unclear. V shed 2 bases and J shed 3 bases, with 8 bases lying between them. CDR1 is GTSNPN and CDR2 is SVGIG in the germline V gene (reference sequence). The CDR3 has 13 amino acids. The CDR3 reads CAWSLGVGNTIYF. Here the CDR3 DNA reads TGTGCCTGGAGTTTGGGCGTTGGAAACACCATATATTTT.

V usage is TRBV7-2 and J usage is TRBJ2-1; 11 bases match TRBD2. Germline CDR1 reads SGHTA; CDR2 reads FQGNSA. This CDR3 has 16 residues. V dropped 5 bases and J dropped 5; count of bases not matched to a gene: 8. The CDR3 loop reads CASSRRLAGGDNEQFF. CDR3 sequence (DNA): TGTGCCAGCAGCCGGCGGCTAGCGGGGGGTGACAATGAGCAGTTCTTC.

The chain employs TRBV4-3 and TRBJ2-6; a possible D gene is TRBD2 (7 bases). This CDR3 region has 21 residues. Per the germline V gene, CDR1 is LGHNA and CDR2 is YSLEER. Trimming took off 3 bases at V and 0 bases at J, with 24 bases between the two ends. For the CDR3, the DNA is TGCGCCAGCAGCCAGCACCCATCTGGGGGGGGCCCGTACTCTGGGGCCAACGTCCTGACTTTC. It yields the protein CASSQHPSGGGPYSGANVLTF.

The V call is TRBV6-5, the J call TRBJ1-6; no clear D. Germline lookup yields CDR1 MNHEY and CDR2 SVGAGI. CDR3 length equals 16 residues. Trimming removed 2 bases from V and 9 bases from J, with 17 bases in between. CDR3 coding DNA: TGTGCCAGCAGTTACGAGCGCGCGGCGCGGGGTTCACCCCTCCACTTT. Translation gives CASSYERAARGSPLHF.

This chain uses TRBV6-5 with TRBJ2-7; TRBD1 aligns across 9 bases. CDR1 and CDR2 from the germline V gene are MNHEY and SVGAGI. There are 15 residues in the CDR3. With V trimmed by 2 bases and J by 1 base, 3 bases remained unmatched. The CDR3 DNA follows: TGTGCCAGCAGTTACGCCGGGACAGGGTCCTACGAGCAGTACTTC. This codes for CASSYAGTGSYEQYF.

This chain joins TRBV5-5 and TRBJ2-1; 13 nucleotides match TRBD2. Per germline, CDR1 SGHKS and CDR2 YYEKEE (reference sequence). The CDR3 consists of 17 residues. With 4 bases clipped from V and 2 bases from J, the junction kept 6 bases outside the gene matches. In DNA form, the CDR3 reads TGTGCCAGCAGCCCGCCACTAGCGGGAGGGCCCTACAATGAGCAGTTCTTC. Its translation is CASSPPLAGGPYNEQFF.

V gene TRBV6-1 combines with J gene TRBJ1-2; the D gene is possibly TRBD1 (6 bases). The CDR3 length is 17 residues. V shed 3 bases and J shed 1 base, with 18 bases lying between them. Germline CDR1 reads MNHNS; CDR2 reads SASEGT. The DNA for the CDR3 is TGTGCCAGCAGTGAGAGACGAGGGGGGGTTTATAACTATGGCTACACCTTC. It codes for CASSERRGGVYNYGYTF.

The chain carries TRBV11-2 and TRBJ2-5; tentative D call: TRBD2 (6 bases). Trimming stripped 5 bases from V and 2 bases from J, with 12 bases between. Germline CDR1 SGHAT, CDR2 FQNNGV. The CDR3 length is 14 residues. The chain's CDR3 is CASSPGTFQETQYF. The CDR3 bases are TGTGCCAGCAGCCCGGGGACTTTTCAAGAGACCCAGTACTTC.

In DNA, the CDR3 is TGTGCCAGCTGCAAATACAGGGAAAGCAATCAGCCCCAGCATTTT. Protein product: CASCKYRESNQPQHF. This chain uses TRBV6-1 with TRBJ1-5, with TRBD1 as a possible D gene (6 bases). There are 15 residues in the CDR3. Trimming took 8 bases from V and 1 from J, leaving 15 bases between them. Germline V gives CDR1 MNHNS, CDR2 SASEGT.

CDR3 amino acids: CASSRTGRDTQYF. DNA of the CDR3: TGTGCCAGCAGCCGGACAGGCCGAGATACGCAGTATTTT. V usage is TRBV9 and J usage is TRBJ2-3; 7 nucleotides line up with TRBD1. The V gene end was trimmed by 4 bases and the J gene end by 5 bases; junction bases not matched to a gene: 4. Germline lookup yields CDR1 SGDLS and CDR2 YYNGEE. The CDR3 extends over 13 amino acids.

The rearrangement uses TRBV5-8 and TRBJ2-3; D is perhaps TRBD2 (6 bases). The V end lost 0 bases, the J end lost 3 bases, and 11 bases lay between the germline ends. Looked up from germline, CDR1 is SGHTS and CDR2 is YDEGEE. The CDR3 runs 15 residues. This CDR3 is CASSLAWRGTDTQYF. CDR3 DNA: TGTGCCAGCAGCTTGGCCTGGAGGGGAACAGATACGCAGTATTTT.

This chain links TRBV7-9 with TRBJ1-2; D call uncertain. Germline V gene sequence: CDR1 SEHNR, CDR2 FQNEAQ (reference sequence). Trimming pared 5 bases from V and 6 bases from J, leaving 10 bases between. The CDR3 is 12 residues long. The CDR3 protein is CASSPNGDGYTF. CDR3 DNA sequence: TGTGCCAGCAGCCCAAACGGGGATGGCTACACCTTC.

The V call is TRBV11-2, the J call TRBJ2-3; 16 positions agree with TRBD2. The germline CDR1 and CDR2 sequences are SGHAT and FQNNGV. This CDR3 spans 16 amino acids. V lost 5 bases to trimming and J lost 4 bases; unmatched junction nucleotides: 3. Here the CDR3 DNA reads TGTGCCAGCAGCCAGGGACTAGCGGGGGGGGCAGATACGCAGTATTTT. It codes for CASSQGLAGGADTQYF.

This chain connects TRBV25-1 to TRBJ2-5; TRBD1 matches at 9 bases. The V gene end was trimmed by 3 bases and the J gene end by 5 bases; junction bases not matched to a gene: 16. The CDR3 has 18 residues. The germline V gene has CDR1 MGHDK and CDR2 SYGVNS. In DNA form, the CDR3 reads TGTGCCAGCAGTGACCGGGAGATTAACAGGGGGCTGGAGGAGACCCAGTACTTC. It specifies CASSDREINRGLEETQYF. Full variable domain (outside the CDR3, taken from reference TRBV25-1 and TRBJ2-5): EADIYQTPRYLVIGTGKKITLECSQTMGHDKMYWYQQDPGMELHLIHYSYGVNSTEKGDLSSESTVSRIRTEHFPLTLESARPSHTSQYLCASSDREINRGLEETQYFGPGTRLLVL.

This chain uses TRBV7-9 with TRBJ1-3; 7 bases are a match to TRBD1. This CDR3 spans 14 amino acids. Unmatched junction bases numbered 2, after V lost 3 bases and J lost 3 bases. Germline V gives CDR1 SEHNR, CDR2 FQNEAQ (reference sequence). This chain's CDR3 is CASSFGQDGNTIYF. The CDR3 DNA follows: TGTGCCAGCAGCTTTGGACAGGATGGAAACACCATATATTTT.

The CDR3 DNA is TGTGCCAGCAGCTTCAGGAGGAATGAGCAGTTCTTC. Its protein product is CASSFRRNEQFF. J is TRBJ2-1 and V is TRBV5-6; possible D gene TRBD2, 5 bases. Looked up from germline, CDR1 is SGHDT and CDR2 is YYEEEE. V gave up 2 bases and J gave up 7 bases, with 7 bases separating them. The CDR3 is made up of 12 amino acids.

The chain carries TRBV5-1 and TRBJ2-2; 9 bases align to TRBD2. In germline, CDR1 is SGHRS, CDR2 YFSETQ. CDR3 length equals 18 residues. The V gene end was trimmed by 3 bases and the J gene end by 0 bases; junction bases not matched to a gene: 9. CDR3 DNA: TGCGCCAGCAGCTCCGAGATAGCGGGGGCCACGAACACCGGGGAGCTGTTTTTT. Translated, it gives CASSSEIAGATNTGELFF.

The rearrangement links TRBV7-2 to TRBJ2-5; TRBD1 matches 8 bases. The CDR3 has 16 amino acids. J gave up 4 bases and V 4 bases, and 11 bases lay outside the gene matches. Germline assignment: CDR1 SGHTA and CDR2 FQGNSA. CDR3 loop: CASSWGDRSWGETQYF. Written as DNA, the CDR3 is TGTGCCAGCAGCTGGGGGGACAGGTCGTGGGGAGAGACCCAGTACTTC.